One and the same sample provided the 21 T cell receptor beta chains below, sequenced in a study of tumor-infiltrating lymphocytes in primary liver carcinoma. TCR beta cDNA was made from 500 ng total RNA with a constant-region primer. Modified slightly, ARM-PCR produced TCR beta libraries over three nested multiplex PCR rounds. Running approximately 10 cycles apiece, the first two PCR rounds relied on TRBV1-TRBV30 forward primers together with a C-beta reverse primer. A single record per CDR3 protein comes from TCRdb applying MiXCR to the multiplex PCR reads. Of 190,000 or so distinct CDR3 sequences listed, about 65% were seen once; the top ten hold approximately 6.6%. Blood RNA originated from unsorted whole blood, with germline DNA additionally extracted. The sequencing sample was made of peripheral blood. The receptors stem from a woman aged 55-69 years with primary liver carcinoma and hepatitis B virus infection.

This clonotype turned up a few times. A much bigger clone sits one base away, suggesting this may be a read error. The chain carries TRBV5-1 and TRBJ2-1; D gene ambiguous. CDR1 is SGHRS and CDR2 is YFSETQ in the germline V gene. CDR3 length: 13 residues. The DNA of the CDR3 is TGCGCCAGCAGACCCGACGCCACCAATGTGCAGTTCTTC. Protein product: CASRPDATNVQFF.

This clonotype was observed a single time. This may arise from a read error, as a much more abundant clone is one base away. The chain links TRBV7-8 to TRBJ1-5; TRBD1 might be the D (5 bases). The germline V gene encodes CDR1 SGHVS and CDR2 FQNEAQ. V shed 1 base and J shed 3 bases, with 7 bases lying between them. The CDR3 runs to 14 residues. The CDR3 sequence: CASSLGGDNQPQHF. The CDR3 region has the DNA TGTGCCAGCAGCTTAGGAGGGGACAATCAGCCCCAGCATTTT.

About this clonotype: Since a much larger clone is just one base distant, this may be a read error. The genes are TRBV14 and TRBJ2-7, with TRBD2 matching 12 bases. Germline V lookup: CDR1 SGHDN, CDR2 FVKESK. The V and J ends lost 6 bases and 0 bases, in that order; junction bases with no gene match: 3. The CDR3 runs 15 residues. The CDR3 coding sequence is TGTGCCAGCAGGGAGACTAGCGGGAGCTCCTACGAGCAGTACTTC. Amino acids: CASRETSGSSYEQYF.

This clonotype came up many times. This chain uses TRBV6-5 with TRBJ1-2; 7 bases map to TRBD1. The trim removed 5 bases at V and 0 bases at J, leaving 3 bases unmatched. This CDR3 contains 14 residues. Germline loops: CDR1 MNHEY, CDR2 SVGAGI. The CDR3 DNA sequence: TGTGCCAGCAGTCCAGGGGGGGCTAACTATGGCTACACCTTC. This gives the protein CASSPGGANYGYTF.

Concerning this clonotype: The conserved closing phenylalanine or tryptophan is absent in this CDR3, likely reflecting a read error. The rearrangement joins TRBV11-2 to TRBJ2-7; 9 positions agree with TRBD2. Germline CDR1 reads SGHAT; CDR2 reads FQNNGV. CDR3 length equals 15 residues. This chain's CDR3 is CASSLNRGTSSEQYL. In DNA, the CDR3 is TGCGCCAGCAGCTTAAATCGGGGGACTAGCTCCGAGCAGTACCTC.

Comment on this clonotype: Being one base from a much bigger clone, this may be a read error. The CDR3 sequence is CASSFSDYDYTF. CDR3 bases: TGTGCCAGCAGTTTCTCGGACTATGACTACACCTTC. The gene calls are TRBV12-3 or TRBV12-4 and TRBJ1-2, with D uncertain. This CDR3 is built from 12 residues.

The chain combines TRBV12-3 or TRBV12-4 with TRBJ2-3; 10 positions match TRBD2. The CDR3 spans 17 residues. V dropped 10 bases and J dropped 6; count of bases not matched to a gene: 19. CDR3 residues: CANSSRAGGRLGDTQYF. In DNA form, the CDR3 reads TGTGCCAACAGCTCCAGAGCGGGAGGGCGGCTCGGTGATACGCAGTATTTT.

Concerning this clonotype: A much bigger clone sits one base away, suggesting this may be a read error. This chain joins TRBV7-8 and TRBJ1-1, with a possible D match to TRBD1 (5 bases). The CDR3 consists of 12 residues. The germline gives CDR1 SGHVS, CDR2 FQNEAQ. The CDR3 here is CTSSLWGAEAFF. The CDR3 DNA reads TGTACCAGCAGCTTATGGGGGGCTGAAGCTTTCTTT.

This clonotype was seen repeatedly, ten times or more. The CDR3 here is CASPLGRTEAFF. In nucleotides, the CDR3 is TGTGCTAGCCCGCTCGGGAGAACTGAAGCTTTCTTT. The V gene is TRBV12-5, the J gene TRBJ1-1; D is uncertain. Germline-derived CDR1 and CDR2 are LGHNT and FRNRAP. V lost 9 bases to trimming and J lost 5 bases, with 13 bases between them. CDR3 length: 12 amino acids.

About this clonotype: Possible read error: a much larger clone is one base away. This chain connects TRBV6-2 or TRBV6-3 to TRBJ2-6; D possibly uses TRBD1 or TRBD2 (5 bases each). With 1 base removed from V and 0 bases from J, the gap between germline ends came to 16 bases. The germline V gene has CDR1 MNHEY and CDR2 SVGEGT. This CDR3 has 19 amino acids. CDR3 loop: CASSYFRTRGSSGANVLTF. Here the CDR3 DNA reads TGTGCCAGCAGTTACTTCCGGACACGGGGAAGCTCTGGGGCCAACGTCCTGACTTTC.

The chain combines TRBV21-1 with TRBJ2-7; the listed D gene, TRBD2, was not tested against the DNA. TRBV21-1 is a recognized pseudogene. The CDR3 spans 15 residues. CDR3 in DNA: TGTGCCAGCAAAAAACAGGCTAGCGGGAGGGTCGAGCAGTACTTC. It encodes CASKKQASGRVEQYF.

The CDR3 spells CAASGGVETDTQYF. In DNA form, the CDR3 reads TGTGCCGCATCAGGGGGTGTTGAGACAGATACGCAGTATTTT. V usage is TRBV30 and J usage is TRBJ2-3, with 7 nucleotides matching TRBD1. Germline V CDR1 and CDR2: GTSNPN, SVGIG (reference sequence). Unmatched junction bases numbered 11, after V lost 8 bases and J lost 3 bases. CDR3 length equals 14 residues. Together with reference TRBV30 and TRBJ2-3, the CDR3 gives the full variable domain: SQTIHQWPATLVQPVGSPLSLECTVEGTSNPNLYWYRQAAGRGLQLLFYSVGIGQISSEVPQNLSASRPQDRQFILSSKKLLLSDSGFYLCAASGGVETDTQYFGPGTRLTVL.

To note about this clonotype: The junction departs from germline at one end; a sequencing error may be responsible. J is TRBJ2-1 and V is TRBV11-2; D is possibly TRBD1 (5 bases). CDR3 length: 15 residues. The germline V gene has CDR1 SGHAT and CDR2 FQNNGV. The CDR3 DNA reads TGTGCCAGCGGCTTATCTGGGGCCGCCTGCAATGAGCAGTTCTTC. It is translated as CASGLSGAACNEQFF. Combining the CDR3 with reference TRBV11-2 and TRBJ2-1 gives the whole variable domain EAGVAQSPRYKIIEKRQSVAFWCNPISGHATLYWYQQILGQGPKLLIQFQNNGVVDDSQLPKDRFSAERLKGVDSTLKIQPAKLEDSAVYLCASGLSGAACNEQFFGPGTRLTVL.

The chain carries TRBV11-1 and TRBJ1-2, with a tentative D call TRBD1 (6 bases). The CDR3 has 13 amino acids. Trimming left V 4 bases short and J 8 bases short, with 14 bases between. CDR1 SGHAT and CDR2 FQDESV come from the germline V gene (reference sequence). CDR3 bases: TGTGCCAGCAGCTCGATGGACAGTACCGGCTACACCTTC. Translating gives CASSSMDSTGYTF.

For this clonotype: The conserved phenylalanine or tryptophan is not found at the CDR3 terminus, so this likely reflects a read error. The CDR3 coding sequence is TGTGCCAGCAGCTTAACAGGGGGCCCAGCAGAAGCTTTCATT. Protein product: CASSLTGGPAEAFI. The chain is built from TRBV11-2 and TRBJ1-1, with TRBD1 identical over 9 bases. This CDR3 has 14 amino acids. The V gene end was trimmed by 2 bases and the J gene end by 8 bases; junction bases not matched to a gene: 6. Looked up from germline, CDR1 is SGHAT and CDR2 is FQNNGV.

Points on this clonotype: This CDR3 fails to terminate in the conserved phenylalanine or tryptophan, so it likely reflects a read error. V gene TRBV11-2 combines with J gene TRBJ1-4; 8 positions agree with TRBD1. Germline CDR1 reads SGHAT; CDR2 reads FQNNGV. The CDR3 extends over 14 amino acids. J gave up 3 bases and V 4 bases, and 1 base lay outside the gene matches. CDR3 loop: CASSWDRSNEKLFH. CDR3 sequence (DNA): TGTGCCAGCAGCTGGGACAGGTCTAATGAAAAACTGTTTCAT.

This clonotype was counted at least ten times. The chain is built from TRBV6-5 and TRBJ2-7; D gene unclear. Deletions cut 5 bases from V and 5 bases from J, with 10 bases between. Germline V gene data show CDR1 as MNHEY and CDR2 as SVGAGI. The CDR3 has 12 amino acids. CDR3 protein: CASSPALDEQYF. In DNA form, the CDR3 reads TGTGCCAGCAGTCCCGCCCTGGACGAGCAGTACTTC.

Regarding this clonotype: A much larger clone differs from this one at a single base, so this may be a read error. The rearrangement links TRBV6-2 or TRBV6-3 to TRBJ2-1, with 10 bases fitting TRBD2. This CDR3 is 13 amino acids long. Germline CDR1 is MNHEY and CDR2 is SVGEGT. Germline trimming cut 4 bases from V and 14 bases from J; bases unmatched to any gene: 8. CDR3 amino acids: CASSWKREGLKFF. The CDR3 DNA follows: TGTGCCAGCAGTTGGAAGCGGGAGGGCCTAAAGTTCTTC.

The chain has TRBV7-3 and TRBJ2-7; 11 nucleotides agree with TRBD2. The J segment lost 6 bases and the V segment lost 2 bases, leaving 9 bases of the junction unmatched. The length of the CDR3 is 16 residues. Germline V lookup: CDR1 SGHTA, CDR2 FQGTGA. The CDR3 reads CASSLGSGLAGGEQYF. As DNA, the CDR3 is TGTGCCAGCAGCTTAGGTTCGGGTCTAGCGGGGGGCGAGCAGTACTTC.

A note on this clonotype: No conserved phenylalanine or tryptophan is present at the end of the CDR3, so a read error is the likely explanation. V usage is TRBV11-2 and J usage is TRBJ1-6; D is undetermined. This CDR3 is built from 14 residues. The germline V gene has CDR1 SGHAT and CDR2 FQNNGV. V lost 8 bases, J lost 11 bases, and 19 bases lay in between. The CDR3 loop reads CASRASLGGPPLHC. CDR3 nucleotide sequence: TGTGCCAGCCGCGCTAGCCTGGGCGGTCCACCCCTCCACTGT.

This clonotype was recorded many times. CDR3 coding DNA: TGCAGCGTTGAAAGGGAACAGGGGGCCAATGAGCAGTTCTTC. This codes for CSVEREQGANEQFF. The chain carries TRBV29-1 and TRBJ2-1; the match to TRBD1 covers 9 bases. The CDR3 covers 14 residues. Losses at the gene ends were 2 bases for V and 6 bases for J; bases not matched to a gene: 5. The germline gives CDR1 SQVTM, CDR2 ANQGSEA.